A selection of T cell receptor beta chains follows, all from one sample in a study of T cells in Graves' hyperthyroidism and ophthalmopathy. TCRdb passed the multiplex PCR reads through MiXCR, listing each CDR3 protein once. Here the sample spans 700,000 or so distinct CDR3 sequences, about 17% being singletons. Material: blood. These receptors came from a man aged 18 to 29 with Graves' hyperthyroidism. Each CDR3 is given with its conserved first and last residue. D genes are given only for firm matches. Part of the rows lack a size; the others show once, few, many or a class for expanded clones.

>many|NA|TRBJ2-7|TRBV27
CASSPWVNYEQYF
TGTGCCAGCAGCCCGTGGGTGAACTACGAGCAGTACTTC
>NA|TRBD2|TRBJ2-3|TRBV27
CASSLSGSSGRVADTQYF
TGTGCCAGCAGTTTATCTGGGTCTAGCGGGAGGGTGGCAGATACGCAGTATTTT
>many|TRBD1|TRBJ1-2|TRBV12-3/TRBV12-4
CASSQGQGYGYTF
TGTGCCAGCAGTCAGGGACAGGGCTATGGCTACACCTTC
>many|NA|TRBJ1-6|TRBV12-3/TRBV12-4
CASRRTASSSPLHF
TGTGCCAGCAGACGGACGGCGTCGAGTTCACCCCTCCACTTT
>many|TRBD1|TRBJ1-3|TRBV28
CATSTGGSSGNTIYF
TGTGCCACCTCGACAGGGGGGAGCTCTGGAAACACCATATATTTT
>many|TRBD2|TRBJ2-1|TRBV5-1
CASSLREGEQFF
TGCGCCAGCAGCTTGCGGGAGGGCGAGCAGTTCTTC
>many|NA|TRBJ1-1|TRBV28
CATFGQPNTEAFF
TGTGCCACCTTTGGACAGCCGAACACTGAAGCTTTCTTT
>many|TRBD2|TRBJ2-1|TRBV27
CASSLRSGLAGGPGNEQFF
TGTGCCAGCAGTTTACGCTCGGGACTAGCGGGAGGGCCGGGGAATGAGCAGTTCTTC
>NA|TRBD1|TRBJ1-6|TRBV2
CASSLQTGRNSPLHF
TGTGCCAGCAGTCTCCAGACAGGGAGAAATTCACCCCTCCACTTT
>few|TRBD2|TRBJ2-3|TRBV7-3
CASSLGGSQGTQYF
TGTGCCAGCAGCTTAGGCGGGAGTCAGGGTACGCAGTATTTT
>NA|TRBD1|TRBJ2-7|TRBV30
CAWMSGTGVVEQYF
TGTGCCTGGATGAGCGGGACAGGGGTTGTCGAGCAGTACTTC
>many|TRBD2|TRBJ2-6|TRBV28
CASSFKGTSGGWSGANVLTF
TGTGCCAGCAGTTTCAAAGGGACTAGCGGGGGGTGGTCTGGGGCCAACGTCCTGACTTTC
>NA|NA|TRBJ1-4|TRBV5-5
CASTLESATNEKLFF
TGTGCCAGCACCTTGGAATCAGCAACTAATGAAAAACTGTTTTTT
>few|TRBD1|TRBJ1-2|TRBV5-5
CASSLDDRGRYGYGYTF
TGTGCCAGCAGCCTCGATGACAGGGGGCGTTATGGCTATGGCTACACCTTC
>many|TRBD2|TRBJ2-7|TRBV7-6
CASSFGGRTLYYEQYF
TGTGCCAGCAGCTTCGGCGGGAGGACCCTATACTACGAGCAGTACTTC
>many|NA|TRBJ2-3|TRBV18
CASSPLGQGSNTQYF
TGTGCCAGCTCACCTCTTGGGCAGGGTTCGAATACGCAGTATTTT
>few|TRBD2|TRBJ2-1|TRBV20-1
CSAASLAGAYNEQFF
TGCAGTGCTGCCTCTTTAGCGGGAGCCTACAATGAGCAGTTCTTC
>NA|TRBD2|TRBJ2-5|TRBV7-2
CASSFRAGGGGTQYF
TGTGCCAGCAGCTTTAGGGCGGGAGGAGGAGGGACCCAGTACTTC
>many|NA|TRBJ2-7|TRBV10-2
CASRLPGTTKGEQYF
TGCGCCAGCAGGCTCCCTGGGACCACGAAGGGCGAGCAGTACTTC
>many|NA|TRBJ2-5|TRBV6-1
CAVLARGGSGETQYF
TGTGCCGTCCTGGCGAGGGGTGGGAGTGGGGAGACCCAGTACTTC
>many|TRBD1|TRBJ1-1|TRBV30
CAWSRGTVNTEAFF
TGTGCCTGGAGTAGGGGGACAGTGAACACTGAAGCTTTCTTT
>few|NA|TRBJ2-7|TRBV7-2
CASSLTGRREKDF
TGTGCCAGCAGCTTAACTGGGCGTAGGGAGAAGGACTTC
>NA|TRBD1|TRBJ2-3|TRBV11-2
CASSQKRGQGSTDTQYF
TGCGCCAGCAGCCAAAAAAGGGGACAGGGATCCACAGATACGCAGTATTTT
>many|NA|TRBJ2-7|TRBV6-2/TRBV6-3
CASSYSGDEQYF
TGTGCCAGCAGTTACTCAGGGGACGAGCAGTACTTC
>NA|TRBD2|TRBJ2-7|TRBV19
CASSTEPSGSYEQYF
TGTGCCAGTAGTACGGAACCTAGCGGGAGCTACGAGCAGTACTTC
>NA|NA|TRBJ2-7|TRBV29-1
CSVVPGYTYEQYF
TGCAGCGTGGTCCCGGGGTACACCTACGAGCAGTACTTC
>NA|TRBD1|TRBJ2-4|TRBV14
CASRGTGLNIQYF
TGTGCCAGCAGGGGGACAGGCCTAAACATTCAGTACTTC
>many|NA|TRBJ1-1|TRBV9
CASSVEGGRGTEAFF
TGTGCCAGCAGCGTAGAGGGGGGGCGCGGGACTGAAGCTTTCTTT
>many|NA|TRBJ1-4|TRBV11-1
CASSKGTRSWEKLFF
TGTGCCAGCAGCAAAGGGACCAGGAGTTGGGAAAAACTGTTTTTT
>many|TRBD1|TRBJ1-6|TRBV2
CASSDTGTGAYNSPLHF
TGTGCCAGCAGTGACACCGGGACAGGGGCCTATAATTCACCCCTCCACTTT
>NA|TRBD2|TRBJ2-5|TRBV28
CASIPGGGGRETQYF
TGTGCCAGCATCCCCGGGGGGGGGGGCCGTGAGACCCAGTACTTC
>many|TRBD2|TRBJ2-1|TRBV3-1
CASSQDFTGGDNEQFF
TGTGCCAGCAGCCAAGATTTTACGGGAGGGGACAATGAGCAGTTCTTC
>NA|TRBD1|TRBJ1-1|TRBV29-1
CSVSSGGAFF
TGCAGCGTCTCCTCAGGGGGAGCTTTCTTT
>many|NA|TRBJ2-1|TRBV28
CASSLRASSPEQFF
TGTGCCAGCAGCCTCCGGGCAAGCAGCCCTGAGCAGTTCTTC
>many|NA|TRBJ1-1|TRBV28
CASSPQGLNTEAFF
TGTGCCAGCAGCCCTCAGGGGCTGAACACTGAAGCTTTCTTT
>few|TRBD2|TRBJ2-7|TRBV20-1
CSARYLAGSYEQYF
TGCAGTGCTAGGTATCTAGCGGGCTCCTACGAGCAGTACTTC
>many|NA|TRBJ1-1|TRBV28
CASSIWTGNTEAFF
TGTGCCAGCAGCATCTGGACCGGTAACACTGAAGCTTTCTTT
>few|TRBD1|TRBJ1-1|TRBV19
CASRTNRGQEVNTEAFF
TGTGCCAGTAGAACGAACAGGGGGCAGGAGGTGAACACTGAAGCTTTCTTT
>few|NA|TRBJ2-3|TRBV20-1
CSALIPTSTTTDTQYF
TGCAGTGCTCTGATACCCACTAGCACCACCACAGATACGCAGTATTTT
>NA|TRBD2|TRBJ2-5|TRBV20-1
CSALGLAGGPKTQYF
TGCAGTGCCCTGGGACTAGCGGGAGGGCCCAAGACCCAGTACTTC
>few|NA|TRBJ1-2|TRBV10-3
CAIRGINYNYGYTF
TGTGCCATCAGGGGCATCAATTATAACTATGGCTACACCTTC
>NA|NA|TRBJ2-7|TRBV20-1
CSARPVGVIYGEQYF
TGCAGTGCTAGGCCGGTAGGGGTAATCTATGGCGAGCAGTACTTC
>many|TRBD2|TRBJ2-1|TRBV12-3/TRBV12-4
CASSYFSGRNEQFF
TGTGCCAGCAGCTACTTTAGCGGGAGGAATGAGCAGTTCTTC
>many|NA|TRBJ1-1|TRBV2
CASKTGNANTEAFF
TGTGCCAGTAAGACCGGGAACGCGAACACTGAAGCTTTCTTT
>few|NA|TRBJ1-1|TRBV10-3
CAISEVVGSTEAFF
TGTGCCATCAGTGAGGTGGTCGGCAGTACTGAAGCTTTCTTT
>NA|NA|TRBJ1-1|TRBV9
CASSPLRTEAFF
TGTGCCAGCAGCCCACTCCGCACTGAAGCTTTCTTT
>many|TRBD2|TRBJ2-2|TRBV3-1
CASSQTSGRIGELFF
TGTGCCAGCAGCCAAACTAGCGGGAGGATCGGGGAGCTGTTTTTT
>few|TRBD2|TRBJ2-7|TRBV5-4
CASSLAYGTSDPSYEQYF
TGTGCCAGCAGCTTGGCTTACGGGACTAGCGACCCCTCCTACGAGCAGTACTTC
>NA|TRBD2|TRBJ2-7|TRBV20-1
CSVPLAGGYEQYF
TGCAGTGTCCCACTAGCGGGGGGATACGAGCAGTACTTC
>few|TRBD1|TRBJ1-4|TRBV7-9
CASSLVLIQGAREKLFF
TGTGCCAGCAGCTTAGTGCTAATACAGGGGGCCCGAGAAAAACTGTTTTTT
>NA|TRBD2|TRBJ2-2|TRBV4-2
CASSQTSGRFTGELFF
TGTGCCAGCAGCCAGACTAGCGGGAGATTCACCGGGGAGCTGTTTTTT
>many|NA|TRBJ1-1|TRBV6-1
CATETGNTEAFF
TGTGCCACCGAGACAGGGAACACTGAAGCTTTCTTT
>few|NA|TRBJ1-6|TRBV10-3
CASQDGNSPLHF
TGTGCCTCTCAGGACGGAAATTCACCCCTCCACTTT
>NA|TRBD1|TRBJ2-7|TRBV30
CARDSALGGYEQYF
TGTGCTCGGGACAGTGCCTTAGGGGGCTACGAGCAGTACTTC
>few|TRBD2|TRBJ2-1|TRBV2
CASIPSGNEQFF
TGTGCCAGCATCCCTAGCGGGAATGAGCAGTTCTTC
>many|NA|TRBJ2-5|TRBV20-1
CSATPRDQETQYF
TGCAGTGCTACCCCCAGGGACCAAGAGACCCAGTACTTC
>many|TRBD1|TRBJ2-7|TRBV28
CASSPVTTGDNEQYF
TGTGCCAGCAGCCCCGTAACGACAGGGGATAACGAGCAGTACTTC
>many|NA|TRBJ2-1|TRBV2
CASSELTGQFF
TGTGCCAGCAGTGAATTAACAGGGCAGTTCTTC
>many|NA|TRBJ2-7|TRBV18
CASSPPDRRAQYF
TGTGCCAGCTCACCACCGGACAGGAGGGCGCAGTACTTC
>NA|NA|TRBJ2-2|TRBV2
CASSEFSLFTGELFF
TGTGCCAGCAGTGAATTTAGTCTTTTCACCGGGGAGCTGTTTTTT